This T cell receptor (beta chain) stems from a study of shared clonotypes between healthy human individuals. The CDR3 loop spans 17 amino acids. Per germline, CDR1 SNHLY and CDR2 FYNNEI. Trimming left V 6 bases short and J 3 bases short, with 23 bases between. Study-level findings and limits: Naive CD4 clonotypes overlapped across a handful of donors at roughly 5.1%. Only blood was sampled; tissue repertoires likely differ. Generally, naive subsets came out with larger estimated richness than memory subsets.

Sequencing used immunoSEQ multiplex PCR; TCRdb keeps in-frame clones, though not all of them. This table holds 500,000 or so clones, about 96% found once. With regard to this clone: Its antigen is currently unknown.

A CD45RA+ naive subset and a CD45RA-negative memory subset were split from CD4+ cells. The gene calls are TRBV2 and TRBJ1-1; D gene ambiguous. The clonotype originates from a woman in her 30s in good health. What was sequenced was naive CD4+ T cells sorted from blood. Subset here: CD45RA+ positively selected. The CDR3 reads CASRPPRNRKVDTEAFF. The CDR3 DNA reads as TGTGCCAGCAGGCCCCCCAGGAACAGAAAGGTGGACACTGAAGCTTTCTTT.